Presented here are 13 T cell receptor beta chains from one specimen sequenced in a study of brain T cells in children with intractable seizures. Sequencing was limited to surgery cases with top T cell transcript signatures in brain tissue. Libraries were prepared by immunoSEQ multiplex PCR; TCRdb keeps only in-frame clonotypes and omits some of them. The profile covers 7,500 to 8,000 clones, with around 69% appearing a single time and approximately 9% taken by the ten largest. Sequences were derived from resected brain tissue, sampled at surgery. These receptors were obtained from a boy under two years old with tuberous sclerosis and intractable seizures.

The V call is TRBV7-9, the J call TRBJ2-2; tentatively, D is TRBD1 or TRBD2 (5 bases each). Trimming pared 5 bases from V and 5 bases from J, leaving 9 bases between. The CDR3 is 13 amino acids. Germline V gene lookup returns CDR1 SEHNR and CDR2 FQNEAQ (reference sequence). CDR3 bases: TGTGCCAGCAGCGATGGGACGACCGGGGAGCTGTTTTTT. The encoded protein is CASSDGTTGELFF.

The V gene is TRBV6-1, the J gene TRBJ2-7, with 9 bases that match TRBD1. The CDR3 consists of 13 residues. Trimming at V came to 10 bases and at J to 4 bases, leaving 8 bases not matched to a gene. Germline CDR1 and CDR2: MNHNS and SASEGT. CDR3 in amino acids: CAIRTGVQYEQYF. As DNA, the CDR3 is TGTGCCATTAGGACAGGGGTTCAGTACGAGCAGTACTTC.

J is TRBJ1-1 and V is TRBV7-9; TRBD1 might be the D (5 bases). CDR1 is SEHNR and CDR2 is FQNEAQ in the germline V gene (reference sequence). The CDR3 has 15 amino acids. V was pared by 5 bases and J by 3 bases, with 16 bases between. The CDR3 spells CASSHTFRGDTEAFF. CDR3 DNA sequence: TGTGCCAGCAGCCATACTTTTAGGGGCGACACTGAAGCTTTCTTT.

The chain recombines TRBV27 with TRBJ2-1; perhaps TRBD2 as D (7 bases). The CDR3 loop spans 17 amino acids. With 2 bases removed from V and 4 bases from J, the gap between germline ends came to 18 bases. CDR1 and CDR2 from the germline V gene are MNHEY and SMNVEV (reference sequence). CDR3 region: CASSLAGAPTSYNEQFF. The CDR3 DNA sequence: TGTGCCAGCAGTTTAGCGGGGGCGCCAACGTCTTACAATGAGCAGTTCTTC.

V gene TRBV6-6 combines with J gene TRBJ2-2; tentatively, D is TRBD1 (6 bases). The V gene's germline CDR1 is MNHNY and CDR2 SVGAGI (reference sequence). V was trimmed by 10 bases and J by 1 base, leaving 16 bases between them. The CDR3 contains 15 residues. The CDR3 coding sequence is TGTGCCACCGTTGTACAAGGGGGGAACACCGGGGAGCTGTTTTTT. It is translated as CATVVQGGNTGELFF.

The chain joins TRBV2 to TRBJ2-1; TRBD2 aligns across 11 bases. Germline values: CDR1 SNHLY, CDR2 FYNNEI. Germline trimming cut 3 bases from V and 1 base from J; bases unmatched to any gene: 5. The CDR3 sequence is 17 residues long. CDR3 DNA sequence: TGTGCCAGCAGTGACGGACTAGCGGGCGTTTCCTACAATGAGCAGTTCTTC. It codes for CASSDGLAGVSYNEQFF.

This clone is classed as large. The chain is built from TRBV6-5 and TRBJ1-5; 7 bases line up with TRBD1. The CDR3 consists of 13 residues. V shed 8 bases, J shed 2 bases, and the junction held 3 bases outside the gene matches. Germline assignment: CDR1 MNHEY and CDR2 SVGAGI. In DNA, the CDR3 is TGTGCCAGCTACAGGGGAGGCAATCAGCCCCAGCATTTT. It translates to CASYRGGNQPQHF.

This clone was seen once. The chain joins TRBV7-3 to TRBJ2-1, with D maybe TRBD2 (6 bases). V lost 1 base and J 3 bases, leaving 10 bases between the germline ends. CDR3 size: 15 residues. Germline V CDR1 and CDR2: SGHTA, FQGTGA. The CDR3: CASSLNAGSYNEQFF. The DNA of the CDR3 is TGTGCCAGCAGCTTAAATGCCGGGAGCTACAATGAGCAGTTCTTC.

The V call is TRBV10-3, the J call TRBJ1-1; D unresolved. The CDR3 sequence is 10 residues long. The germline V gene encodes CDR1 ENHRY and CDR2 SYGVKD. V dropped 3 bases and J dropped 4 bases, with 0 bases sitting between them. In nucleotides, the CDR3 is TGTGCCATCAGTGACACTGAAGCTTTCTTT. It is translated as CAISDTEAFF.

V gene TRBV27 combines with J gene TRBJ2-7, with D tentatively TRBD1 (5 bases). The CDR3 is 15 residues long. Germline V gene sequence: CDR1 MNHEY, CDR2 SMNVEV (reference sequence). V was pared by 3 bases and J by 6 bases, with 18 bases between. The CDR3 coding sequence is TGTGCCAGCAGTTTCCCAGGGTCCCCCTACGGCGAGCAGTACTTC. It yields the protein CASSFPGSPYGEQYF.

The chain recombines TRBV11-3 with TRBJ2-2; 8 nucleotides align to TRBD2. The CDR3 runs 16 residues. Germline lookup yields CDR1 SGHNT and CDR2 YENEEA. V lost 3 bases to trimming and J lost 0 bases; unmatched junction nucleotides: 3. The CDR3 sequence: CASSFLAGTNTGELFF. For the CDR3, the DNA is TGTGCCAGCAGCTTTCTAGCGGGTACGAACACCGGGGAGCTGTTTTTT.

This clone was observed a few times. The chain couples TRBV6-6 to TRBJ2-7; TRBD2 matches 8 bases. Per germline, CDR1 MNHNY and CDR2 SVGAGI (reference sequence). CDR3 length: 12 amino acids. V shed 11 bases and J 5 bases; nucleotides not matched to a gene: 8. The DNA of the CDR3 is TGTGCCGTCTGGACTAGCCCCGACGAGCAGTACTTC. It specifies CAVWTSPDEQYF.

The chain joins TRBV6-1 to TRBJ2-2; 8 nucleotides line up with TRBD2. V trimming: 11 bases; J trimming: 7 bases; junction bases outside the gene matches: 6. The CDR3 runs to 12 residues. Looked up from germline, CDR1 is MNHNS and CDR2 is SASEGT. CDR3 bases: TGTGCCTGGCGGGGGGCGGACGGGGAGCTGTTTTTT. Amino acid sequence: CAWRGADGELFF.